The rows below give T cell receptor beta chains drawn from one sample of a study of T cells in Graves' hyperthyroidism and ophthalmopathy. TCRdb recomputed calls from the multiplex PCR reads with MiXCR, one row per CDR3 protein. The repertoire holds some 570,000 distinct CDR3 sequences, with roughly 15% as singletons. The sequencing input was blood. These receptors all come from a woman aged 18-29 years with Graves' ophthalmopathy. Both conserved end residues are part of each CDR3. The D gene is left open where the match is weak. Expanded clones get a size class; other rows say once, few or many, or leave the size out.

d_call clone_size j_call v_call cdr3_aa cdr3_nt
NA few TRBJ2-3 TRBV7-2 CASSHPIGHPSTDTQYF TGTGCCAGCAGCCACCCCATTGGACATCCTAGCACAGATACGCAGTATTTT
NA few TRBJ2-1 TRBV28 CASSSTSPSSYNEQFF TGTGCCAGCAGTTCGACAAGCCCGAGCTCCTACAATGAGCAGTTCTTC
TRBD2 few TRBJ2-2 TRBV4-1 CASSRTSGSPGELFF TGCGCCAGCAGCCGGACTAGCGGGAGTCCCGGGGAGCTGTTTTTT
TRBD1 many TRBJ1-2 TRBV5-1 CASSFSSGTGDYGYTF TGCGCCAGCAGCTTCTCTAGCGGGACAGGGGACTATGGCTACACCTTC
TRBD1 NA TRBJ1-2 TRBV7-9 CASHSGTGYGYTF TGTGCCAGCCACTCGGGGACAGGGTATGGCTACACCTTC
NA many TRBJ2-7 TRBV9 CASSVTGVPAYEQYF TGTGCCAGCAGCGTAACCGGGGTCCCCGCCTACGAGCAGTACTTC
TRBD1 many TRBJ2-7 TRBV6-1 CASSQDRAYSEQYF TGTGCCAGCAGTCAGGACAGGGCGTATAGCGAGCAGTACTTC
NA NA TRBJ2-3 TRBV5-1 CASSPGSRTDTQYF TGCGCCAGCAGCCCCGGGTCCCGAACAGATACGCAGTATTTT
NA few TRBJ2-2 TRBV6-2/TRBV6-3 CASSYTLATGNTGELFF TGTGCCAGCAGTTACACTCTAGCCACAGGGAACACCGGGGAGCTGTTTTTT
NA NA TRBJ2-7 TRBV27 CASSLGSPGAYEQYF TGTGCCAGCAGTTTAGGCAGCCCGGGAGCCTACGAGCAGTACTTC
NA many TRBJ1-4 TRBV30 CAWGAGNREKLFF TGTGCCTGGGGGGCAGGGAATCGTGAAAAACTGTTTTTT
TRBD1 many TRBJ1-1 TRBV12-3/TRBV12-4 CASSFLRTGGTEAFF TGTGCCAGCAGTTTTTTACGGACAGGGGGCACTGAAGCTTTCTTT